The entry that follows covers one T cell receptor beta chain sequence. Its antigen is as yet unknown. The CDR3 contains 16 residues. The V and J ends lost 2 bases and 1 base respectively, with 14 bases between them. Germline assignment: CDR1 SEHNR and CDR2 FQNEAQ (reference sequence). This entry belongs to a study of post-analysis software for immune sequencing data. Study context: Relapsing-remitting, secondary progressive and progressive-relapsing multiple sclerosis were all included among the disease courses. Study-level results: Samples from a shared batch, those prepared together, strongly co-clustered by F measure. About five TRBV segments (TRBV5-6, TRBV5-1 and TRBV20-1 among them) occurred more frequently in patients than in controls. Versus controls, multiple sclerosis patients showed significantly lower diversity (normalized Chao1).

Unique molecular identifiers were carried by the TCR beta cDNA libraries. Starting from around 1 to 10 million T cells, the study yielded a few hundred thousand cDNA molecules. A single record per CDR3 protein comes from TCRdb applying MiXCR to the PCR reads. This table has some 800,000 distinct CDR3 sequences, roughly 46% appearing once. The V call is TRBV7-9, the J call TRBJ1-1; D perhaps matches TRBD1 (6 bases). The receptor was isolated from a girl aged 10 to 17 with multiple sclerosis. Material: blood. CDR3 residues: CASSLTPGTRNTEAFF. DNA of the CDR3: TGTGCCAGCAGCTTAACCCCCGGGACAAGGAACACTGAAGCTTTCTTT.